Shown below are 10 T cell receptor beta chains from a single sample sequenced in a study of beta chain features in type 1 diabetes. Findings and caveats of the study: TCRB CDR3s from Type 1 diabetes patients were moderately but significantly shorter in all four CD4+ subsets.

The isolated RNA, all of it, was reverse transcribed, so expressed TCRB transcripts were what got sequenced. Assay: immunoSEQ multiplex PCR; the TCRdb copy retains only in-frame clones and omits some. Counted here are 150,000 to 200,000 clones, 63% occurring once; the ten biggest clones make up nearly 0.09%. Which antigens these TCRs recognize remains unknown. Sequenced input: naive CD4+ T cells from blood. The receptors were gathered from a man aged 30 to 45 with type 1 diabetes.

The V gene is TRBV19, the J gene TRBJ2-3; D gene unclear. CDR1 and CDR2 (germline): LNHDA, SQIVND (reference sequence). The CDR3 extends over 13 amino acids. Trimming pared 5 bases from V and 4 bases from J, leaving 10 bases between. In DNA, the CDR3 is TGTGCCAGTAGTGCGGTAACGTCAGATACGCAGTATTTT. Amino acid sequence: CASSAVTSDTQYF.

The rearrangement uses TRBV10-3 and TRBJ2-3, with D tentatively TRBD1 (6 bases). V was trimmed by 8 bases and J by 6 bases, leaving 12 bases between them. The CDR3 covers 12 residues. The germline V gene has CDR1 ENHRY and CDR2 SYGVKD. CDR3: CAIGGHTDTQYF. CDR3 sequence (DNA): TGTGCCATCGGGGGACACACGGATACGCAGTATTTT.

This clone has more than one count but fewer than ten. The chain combines TRBV29-1 with TRBJ2-7, with D possibly matching TRBD1 (6 bases). The V end was cut by 5 bases, the J end by 3 bases, with 11 bases between. The germline V gene encodes CDR1 SQVTM and CDR2 ANQGSEA. The CDR3 contains 12 residues. CDR3 nucleotides: TGCAGCGTTATTGGCAGGGGCTACGAGCAGTACTTC. It is translated as CSVIGRGYEQYF.

This clone was found a few times. The V and J genes are TRBV7-2 and TRBJ2-3, with a tentative D call TRBD2 (6 bases). CDR1 SGHTA and CDR2 FQGNSA come from the germline V gene. CDR3 length: 14 amino acids. With 5 bases removed from V and 6 bases from J, the gap between germline ends came to 15 bases. Here the CDR3 DNA reads TGTGCCAGCAGCCACGCAGAAGGAGGGGATACGCAGTATTTT. Translation gives CASSHAEGGDTQYF.

V is TRBV7-9 and J is TRBJ1-3; D perhaps matches TRBD1 (6 bases). The V end was cut by 5 bases, the J end by 3 bases, with 14 bases between. Germline loops: CDR1 SEHNR, CDR2 FQNEAQ (reference sequence). The CDR3 sequence is 15 residues long. The chain's CDR3 is CASSLQGHDGNTIYF. DNA of the CDR3: TGTGCCAGCAGCCTCCAGGGACACGATGGAAACACCATATATTTT.

The CDR3 sequence: CASGFNSNEQFF. The CDR3 nucleotides are TGTGCCAGCGGGTTTAATTCCAATGAGCAGTTCTTC. V is TRBV11-3 and J is TRBJ2-1; the D is unclear. CDR3 length: 12 residues. V lost 8 bases and J lost 6, with 11 bases in between. The V gene's germline CDR1 is SGHNT and CDR2 YENEEA.

The genes are TRBV30 and TRBJ2-5, with 10 bases that match TRBD2. After removal of 1 base from V and 3 bases from J, the junction contained 2 bases not matched to a gene. The CDR3 loop spans 14 amino acids. Germline lookup yields CDR1 GTSNPN and CDR2 SVGIG (reference sequence). Written as DNA, the CDR3 is TGTGCCTGGAGTGCCCTAGCGGGGGAAGAGACCCAGTACTTC. Protein product: CAWSALAGEETQYF.

This chain connects TRBV4-3 to TRBJ2-5; D may be TRBD1 or TRBD2 (5 bases each). V was shortened by 1 base and J by 5 bases, with 14 bases between the two germline ends. Germline-derived CDR1 and CDR2 are LGHNA and YSLEER. The CDR3 covers 15 residues. CDR3 loop: CASSQGDGAGETQYF. The CDR3 nucleotides read TGCGCCAGCAGCCAAGGTGACGGGGCAGGGGAGACCCAGTACTTC.

This clone was observed a few times. The J gene is TRBJ2-5, the V gene TRBV30, with D perhaps matching TRBD1 (5 bases). Deletions cut 1 base from V and 2 bases from J, with 11 bases between. This CDR3 region has 14 residues. Germline CDR1 GTSNPN, CDR2 SVGIG (reference sequence). CDR3 sequence (DNA): TGTGCCTGGAGTGGATCAGGGAATCAAGAGACCCAGTACTTC. Its protein is CAWSGSGNQETQYF. Variable domain in full (rest from reference TRBV30 and TRBJ2-5): SQTIHQWPATLVQPVGSPLSLECTVEGTSNPNLYWYRQAAGRGLQLLFYSVGIGQISSEVPQNLSASRPQDRQFILSSKKLLLSDSGFYLCAWSGSGNQETQYFGPGTRLLVL.

This chain joins TRBV5-4 and TRBJ1-5; 11 positions agree with TRBD1. The V gene's germline CDR1 is SGHNT and CDR2 YYREEE (reference sequence). Trimming at V came to 0 bases and at J to 7 bases, leaving 9 bases not matched to a gene. The CDR3 has 17 amino acids. The CDR3 region has the DNA TGTGCCAGCAGCTTGGGAGGAGGACAGGGGGCGAGGCAGCCCCAGCATTTT. Protein sequence: CASSLGGGQGARQPQHF.